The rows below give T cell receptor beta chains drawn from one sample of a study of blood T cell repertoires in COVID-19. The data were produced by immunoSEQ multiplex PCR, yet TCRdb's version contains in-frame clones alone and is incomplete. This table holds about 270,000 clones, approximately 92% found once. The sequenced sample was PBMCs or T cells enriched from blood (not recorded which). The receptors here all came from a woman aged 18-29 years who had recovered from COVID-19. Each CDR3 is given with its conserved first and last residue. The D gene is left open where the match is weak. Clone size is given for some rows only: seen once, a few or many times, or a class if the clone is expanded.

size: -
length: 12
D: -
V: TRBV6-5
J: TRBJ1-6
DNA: TGTGCCAGCAGTAATAAACCGGGACTTCTACTTTTT
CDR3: CASSNKPGLLLF

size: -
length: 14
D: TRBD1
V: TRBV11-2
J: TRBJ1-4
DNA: TGTGCCAGCAGCGCCCGGGACAGTCTTGAAAAACTGTTTTTT
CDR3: CASSARDSLEKLFF

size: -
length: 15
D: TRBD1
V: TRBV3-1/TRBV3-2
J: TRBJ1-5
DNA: TGTGCCAGCAGCCCGATGGGACAGGGGAATCAGCCCCAGCATTTT
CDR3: CASSPMGQGNQPQHF

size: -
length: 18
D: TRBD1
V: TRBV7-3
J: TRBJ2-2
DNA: TGTGCCAGCAGCCTCCGCGGGACAGGTTACGCGAACACCGGGGAGCTGTTTTTT
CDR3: CASSLRGTGYANTGELFF

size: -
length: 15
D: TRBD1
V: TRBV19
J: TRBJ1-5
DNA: TGTGCCAGTAGTAGGGGACAGCATAGCAATCAGCCCCAGCATTTT
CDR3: CASSRGQHSNQPQHF

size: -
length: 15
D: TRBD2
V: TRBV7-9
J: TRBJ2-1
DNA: TGTGCCAGCAGCTCTATGGCGGGGGGGTACAATGAGCAGTTCTTC
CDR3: CASSSMAGGYNEQFF

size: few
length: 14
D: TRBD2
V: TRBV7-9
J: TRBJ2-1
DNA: TGTGCCAGCAGCTCCCGGGGGGGCTTCTATGAGCAGTTCTTC
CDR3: CASSSRGGFYEQFF

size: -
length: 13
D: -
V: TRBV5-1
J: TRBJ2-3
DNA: TGCGCCAGCAGCCCGGAGATCACAGATACGCAGTATTTT
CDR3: CASSPEITDTQYF

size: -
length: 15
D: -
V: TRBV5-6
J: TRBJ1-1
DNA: TGTGCCAGCAGCCAACCGGGGGGGCGGGTCACTGAAGCTTTCTTT
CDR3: CASSQPGGRVTEAFF

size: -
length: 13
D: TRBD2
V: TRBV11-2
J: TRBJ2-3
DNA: TGTGCCAGCAGCTCGGGTAGCGGGAGCACGCAGTATTTT
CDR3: CASSSGSGSTQYF

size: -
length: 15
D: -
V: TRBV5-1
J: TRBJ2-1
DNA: TGCGCCAGCAGCTTGGCCGGTGGTTTCGGGAATGAGCAGTTCTTC
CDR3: CASSLAGGFGNEQFF

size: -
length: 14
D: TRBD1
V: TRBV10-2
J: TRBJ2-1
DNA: TGCGCCAGCAGCGAACAGGGGGCGCGAAATGAGCAGTTCTTC
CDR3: CASSEQGARNEQFF

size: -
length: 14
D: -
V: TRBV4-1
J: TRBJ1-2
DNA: TGCGCCAGCAGCCCGGTCAGGGGTAACTATGGCTACACCTTC
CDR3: CASSPVRGNYGYTF

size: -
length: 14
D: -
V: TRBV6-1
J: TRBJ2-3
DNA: TGTGCCAGCAGTGAAAGAGGCGGTGCGGATACGCAGTATTTT
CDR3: CASSERGGADTQYF

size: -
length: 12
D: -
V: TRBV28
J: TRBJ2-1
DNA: TGTGCCAGCTGGACTACCTACAATGAGCAGTTCTTC
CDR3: CASWTTYNEQFF

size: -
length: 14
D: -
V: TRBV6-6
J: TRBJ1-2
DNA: TGTGCCAGCAGTTACTCTGATGTCGGCTATGGCTACACCTTC
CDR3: CASSYSDVGYGYTF

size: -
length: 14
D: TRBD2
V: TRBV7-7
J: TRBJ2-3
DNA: TGTGCTAGCAGCCGGGGCGGGGGGTTACATACGCAGTATTTT
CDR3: CASSRGGGLHTQYF

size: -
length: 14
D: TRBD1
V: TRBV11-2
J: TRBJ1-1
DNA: TGTGCCAGCAGCTTAGAAACGGGGACAGGTGAAGCTTTCTTT
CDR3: CASSLETGTGEAFF

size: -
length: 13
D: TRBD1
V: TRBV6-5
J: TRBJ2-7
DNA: TGTGCCACCCGGGACAGTTCCTCCTACGAGCAGTACTTC
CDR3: CATRDSSSYEQYF

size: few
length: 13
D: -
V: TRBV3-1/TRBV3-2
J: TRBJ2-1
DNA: TGTGCCAGCAGCCCCTTCGGTCTCAATGAGCAGTTCTTC
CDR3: CASSPFGLNEQFF

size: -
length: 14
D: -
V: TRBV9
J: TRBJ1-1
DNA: TGTGCCAGCAGCGCCGGGACTTTCCACACTGAAGCTTTCTTT
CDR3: CASSAGTFHTEAFF

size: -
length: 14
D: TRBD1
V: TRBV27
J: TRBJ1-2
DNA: TGTGCCAGCAGTGACAGGGGGATAGGTTATGGCTACACCTTC
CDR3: CASSDRGIGYGYTF

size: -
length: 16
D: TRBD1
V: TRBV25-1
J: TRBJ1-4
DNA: TGTGCCAGCAGTGAATATTTGGGGACAGATAATGAAAAACTGTTTTTT
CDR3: CASSEYLGTDNEKLFF

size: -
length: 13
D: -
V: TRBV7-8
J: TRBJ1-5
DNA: TGTGCCAGCAGCTTATGGGCGGGGGAGTCCCAGCATTTT
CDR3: CASSLWAGESQHF

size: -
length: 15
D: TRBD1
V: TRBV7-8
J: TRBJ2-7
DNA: TGTGCCAGCAGCTTAGCTGGGACAGGGGCCTACGAGCAGTACTTC
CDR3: CASSLAGTGAYEQYF

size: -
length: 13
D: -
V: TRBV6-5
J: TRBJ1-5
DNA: TGTGCCACCCGGCGGGGGAACGAACAGCCCCAGCATTTT
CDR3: CATRRGNEQPQHF

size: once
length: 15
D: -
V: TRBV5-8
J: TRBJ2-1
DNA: TGTGCCAGCAGCTCCAGGTCTGACTCCTACAATGAGCAGTTCTTC
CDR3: CASSSRSDSYNEQFF

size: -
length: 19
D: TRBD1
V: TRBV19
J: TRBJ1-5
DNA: TGTGCCAGTAGTATAGACCTTCCTTACCACAGGGGGTTCTACCAGCCCCAGCATTTT
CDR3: CASSIDLPYHRGFYQPQHF

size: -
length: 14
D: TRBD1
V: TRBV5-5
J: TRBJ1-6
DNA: TGTGCCAGCAGCTGGGGACAGTATAATTCACCCCTCCACTTT
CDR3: CASSWGQYNSPLHF

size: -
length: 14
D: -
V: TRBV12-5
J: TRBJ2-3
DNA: TGTGCTACCGCACCGGGACTCATCACAGATACGCAGTATTTT
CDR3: CATAPGLITDTQYF